This T cell receptor beta chain was found in a study of early T cells in non-severe SARS-CoV-2 infection. Study as a whole: Investigators sequenced bulk RNA drawn from unsorted whole blood, and chains remained unpaired.

Each single cDNA molecule received a unique molecular identifier. Using its own MiXCR run on the 5' RACE reads, TCRdb lists one record per CDR3 protein. The sample records roughly 60,000 distinct CDR3 sequences, about an eighth being singletons. The table lists this clonotype with a few counts. The antigen remains undetermined. Study results and limitations: The study's VDJdb matching favored anti-spike CD8 responses and missed private and CD4 specificities.

The TCR sequence derives from an adult who was a healthcare worker with PCR-confirmed SARS-CoV-2 infection or an uninfected control (not recorded which). The sample consisted of whole blood.

CDR3: CSARVPPGHPTGELFF. The CDR3 DNA follows: TGCAGTGCTAGAGTACCCCCGGGACACCCGACCGGGGAGCTGTTTTTT. The chain couples TRBV20-1 to TRBJ2-2, with D possibly matching TRBD1 (6 bases). CDR1 and CDR2 from the germline V gene are DFQATT and SNEGSKA (reference sequence). The CDR3 runs to 16 residues. V was pared by 1 base and J by 5 bases, with 17 bases between.